This T cell receptor beta chain was captured in a study of blood T cells in healthy people across ages. The CDR3 covers 12 residues. V was cut by 8 bases and J by 6 bases, with 17 bases left in between. Germline-derived CDR1 and CDR2 are SQVTM and ANQGSEA. It was with a sample-barcoded 5' primer and a J-beta primer mix that a second PCR of about 6 to 12 cycles was run. One entry per CDR3 protein results from TCRdb running MiXCR on the 5' RACE reads. The profile shows around 1.5 million distinct CDR3 sequences, 42% of them singletons. On this clonotype itself: Its antigen is unknown.

Study-level findings and limits: Researchers deemed the diversity estimates from one million T cells underestimates.

The sequencing sample was made of blood. The chain employs TRBV29-1 and TRBJ2-7; D unresolved. The source of this sequence is a woman between 18 and 30 years old in good health. The CDR3 here is CSSASGSGEQYF. The CDR3 bases are TGCAGCTCAGCGTCAGGATCAGGCGAGCAGTACTTC.